The subject of this entry is one T cell receptor (beta chain). The germline gene is not matched at one end of the junction; a read error may be the cause. This sample is part of a study of cytomegalovirus exposure and HLA in healthy donors. Germline V gene sequence: CDR1 SGHRS, CDR2 YFSETQ. The CDR3 loop spans 16 amino acids. Nominally healthy donors provided the samples, though records likely missed some immune exposures. Vbeta (60) and Jbeta (13) primers were used in the PCR. The data were produced by immunoSEQ multiplex PCR, yet TCRdb's version contains in-frame clones alone and is incomplete. The table includes 130,000 or so clones, 75% detected once.

Sequencing used PBMCs. V is TRBV5-1 and J is TRBJ2-7; 7 bases are shared with TRBD1. This TCR was sampled from a man between 40 and 49 years old in good health and CMV-seronegative. The DNA for the CDR3 is TGCGCCAGCAGTTTGGGGCCGACAGGGCTCTCCTACGAGCAGTACTTC. This encodes CASSLGPTGLSYEQYF.